The rows below give T cell receptor beta chains drawn from one sample of a study of blood T cell repertoires in COVID-19. The data were produced by immunoSEQ multiplex PCR, yet TCRdb's version contains in-frame clones alone and is incomplete. The table has about 500,000 clones, about 90% seen once. Specimen: PBMCs or T cells enriched from blood (not recorded which). Receptor source: a woman under 30 who had recovered from COVID-19. Both conserved end residues are part of each CDR3. D genes are given only for firm matches. Part of the rows lack a size; the others show once, few, many or a class for expanded clones.

CDR3 protein	CDR3 DNA	D gene	clone size	V gene	J gene
CASSSDRDPGNTIYF	TGCGCCAGCAGTTCCGACAGGGACCCTGGAAACACCATATATTTT	TRBD1	few	TRBV5-1	TRBJ1-3
CASSFTTGNGYTF	TGTGCCAGCAGCTTTACTACAGGGAATGGCTACACCTTC	NA	NA	TRBV7-2	TRBJ1-2
CASSGRLNEKLFF	TGTGCCAGTAGTGGCAGGCTTAATGAAAAACTGTTTTTT	NA	NA	TRBV19	TRBJ1-4
CASSRGTSEGLTDTQYF	TGTGCCAGCAGCCGGGGGACTAGCGAAGGGCTCACAGATACGCAGTATTTT	TRBD2	NA	TRBV5-4	TRBJ2-3
CASSPTQGARPLHF	TGTGCCAGCTCACCGACGCAGGGGGCGAGGCCCCTCCACTTT	TRBD1	NA	TRBV18	TRBJ1-6
CAAGSNYGYTF	TGTGCCGCCGGGTCCAACTATGGCTACACCTTC	NA	NA	TRBV2	TRBJ1-2
CASSITRITPEQFF	TGTGCCAGTAGTATTACTCGTATTACGCCGGAGCAGTTCTTC	NA	NA	TRBV19	TRBJ2-1
CASSPTPVAGDEQYF	TGCGCCAGCAGCCCAACTCCCGTAGCAGGGGACGAGCAGTACTTC	NA	NA	TRBV4-1	TRBJ2-7
CASSPSEELNTEAFF	TGTGCCAGCAGCCCAAGTGAGGAGTTGAACACTGAAGCTTTCTTT	NA	NA	TRBV9	TRBJ1-1
CASRPQGVYGYTF	TGTGCCAGCAGGCCACAGGGGGTTTATGGCTACACCTTC	TRBD1	NA	TRBV28	TRBJ1-2
CASSLTGRNTEAFF	TGTGCCAGCAGCTTGACAGGGCGGAACACTGAAGCTTTCTTT	NA	NA	TRBV5-4	TRBJ1-1
CASSYYSGAHYGYTF	TGTGCCAGCAGTTACTACAGTGGGGCCCACTATGGCTACACCTTC	NA	few	TRBV6-5	TRBJ1-2
CASREVDSPLHF	TGTGCCAGCAGGGAGGTCGATTCACCCCTCCACTTT	NA	NA	TRBV19	TRBJ1-6
CAPRDRESGDEQYF	TGTGCCCCCCGGGACAGGGAAAGCGGGGACGAGCAGTACTTC	TRBD1	NA	TRBV10-3	TRBJ2-7
CASSRERTGTYNEQFF	TGCGCCAGCAGCCGCGAGAGGACAGGGACCTACAATGAGCAGTTCTTC	TRBD1	NA	TRBV4-1	TRBJ2-1
CASSPSGLAELGELFF	TGTGCCAGCAGTCCCAGCGGACTAGCGGAACTGGGGGAGCTGTTTTTT	TRBD2	NA	TRBV4-2	TRBJ2-2
CASSQASGGADEQFF	TGTGCCAGCAGCCAAGCGAGCGGGGGGGCCGATGAGCAGTTCTTC	TRBD2	NA	TRBV3-1/TRBV3-2	TRBJ2-1
CASSHNRGQETQYF	TGCGCCAGCAGCCACAACAGGGGGCAAGAGACCCAGTACTTC	TRBD1	NA	TRBV4-1	TRBJ2-5
CASSLEHWGERDGYTF	TGCGCCAGCAGCTTGGAACATTGGGGGGAAAGGGATGGCTACACCTTC	NA	NA	TRBV5-1	TRBJ1-2
CASSLGTGLHSNQPQHF	TGTGCCAGCAGCTTGGGGACAGGCCTCCATAGCAATCAGCCCCAGCATTTT	TRBD1	NA	TRBV5-8	TRBJ1-5
CASSDYSTGAEAFF	TGCGCCAGCAGCGACTACTCAACGGGCGCTGAAGCTTTCTTT	NA	NA	TRBV4-1	TRBJ1-1
CASSPRDRGREKLFF	TGTGCCAGCAGCCCCCGGGACAGGGGGCGGGAAAAACTGTTTTTT	TRBD1	NA	TRBV5-8	TRBJ1-4
CASSIGDRDYGYTF	TGTGCCAGTAGTATAGGGGACAGAGATTATGGCTACACCTTC	TRBD1	once	TRBV19	TRBJ1-2
CASSPPQGEKLFF	TGTGCCAGCTCACCACCGCAGGGGGAAAAACTGTTTTTT	NA	NA	TRBV18	TRBJ1-4
CASSRGRGTYNEQFF	TGCGCCAGCAGCCGAGGGCGAGGAACCTACAATGAGCAGTTCTTC	NA	once	TRBV4-1	TRBJ2-1
CAISESLRGSNQPQHF	TGTGCCATCAGTGAATCCCTAAGGGGTAGCAATCAGCCCCAGCATTTT	NA	once	TRBV10-3	TRBJ1-5
CASSPLSQNTEAFF	TGTGCCAGCAGCCCCCTGTCACAGAACACTGAAGCTTTCTTT	NA	once	TRBV3-1/TRBV3-2	TRBJ1-1
CASSSQLLVEAFF	TGTGCCAGCAGTTCCCAATTGTTAGTCGAAGCTTTCTTT	NA	NA	TRBV6-2/TRBV6-3	TRBJ1-1
CASSFGGREWSGYTF	TGTGCCAGCAGTTTTGGAGGGCGCGAGTGGAGTGGCTACACCTTC	NA	few	TRBV28	TRBJ1-2
CASSNQGTGDSYEQYF	TGTGCCAGCAGCAACCAGGGGACAGGGGACTCCTACGAGCAGTACTTC	TRBD1	NA	TRBV7-9	TRBJ2-7
CASSVGAGGLGANVLTF	TGTGCCAGCAGCGTAGGGGCAGGGGGCCTTGGGGCCAACGTCCTGACTTTC	TRBD1	NA	TRBV9	TRBJ2-6
CASTKPGQVIGELFF	TGTGCCAGTACCAAACCGGGACAAGTCATCGGGGAGCTGTTTTTT	NA	NA	TRBV19	TRBJ2-2
CASTRTSGGVETQYF	TGTGCCAGCACCCGGACTAGCGGGGGAGTAGAGACCCAGTACTTC	TRBD2	NA	TRBV7-9	TRBJ2-5
CASSPGGGFNYGYTF	TGTGCCAGCAGCCCGGGGGGGGGCTTTAACTATGGCTACACCTTC	NA	NA	TRBV3-1/TRBV3-2	TRBJ1-2
CASSEVAGGADTQYF	TGTGCCAGCAGTGAAGTAGCGGGGGGTGCAGATACGCAGTATTTT	TRBD2	NA	TRBV6-1	TRBJ2-3
CASSPSAGGGTDTQYF	TGCGCCAGCAGCCCGTCGGCGGGGGGGGGCACAGATACGCAGTATTTT	TRBD2	NA	TRBV4-1	TRBJ2-3
CSAYRGQGYGYTF	TGCAGCGCTTACAGGGGACAGGGCTATGGCTACACCTTC	TRBD1	NA	TRBV29-1	TRBJ1-2
CASGPPGQDGYTF	TGTGCTAGTGGACCCCCGGGACAAGATGGCTACACCTTC	NA	once	TRBV12-5	TRBJ1-2
CTSTLVAGSSYNEQFF	TGCACCAGCACCCTTGTAGCGGGGTCCTCCTACAATGAGCAGTTCTTC	NA	once	TRBV1	TRBJ2-1
CASSSGYTDTQYF	TGTGCCAGCAGCTCAGGGTACACAGATACGCAGTATTTT	NA	NA	TRBV11-2	TRBJ2-3
CASMTTFQPTEAFF	TGTGCCAGCATGACTACATTCCAGCCCACTGAAGCTTTCTTT	NA	NA	TRBV2	TRBJ1-1
CASSEEVLYEQYF	TGTGCCAGCAGTGAGGAGGTTCTTTACGAGCAGTACTTC	NA	NA	TRBV2	TRBJ2-7
CASSRIIAGGTDTQYF	TGTGCCAGCAGCCGGATAATAGCGGGAGGCACAGATACGCAGTATTTT	TRBD2	NA	TRBV5-8	TRBJ2-3